A single TCR beta chain is shown here with its context. PCR employed 60 Vbeta and 13 Jbeta primers. The data were produced by immunoSEQ multiplex PCR, yet TCRdb's version contains in-frame clones alone and is incomplete. This listing includes some 130,000 clones. This specimen belongs to a study of cytomegalovirus exposure and HLA in healthy donors. Per the germline V gene, CDR1 is SGHNT and CDR2 is YENEEA. J was trimmed by 5 bases and V by 1 base; bases with no gene match: 8. The CDR3 loop spans 18 amino acids. Sequencing input: PBMCs. The rearrangement links TRBV11-3 to TRBJ2-5; TRBD2 matches at 15 bases. This TCR came from a man aged 18 to 29 in good health and CMV-seronegative. For the CDR3, the DNA is TGTGCCAGCAGCTTAGCATACGGACTAGCGGGAGGGCGGGAGACCCAGTACTTC. Its translation is CASSLAYGLAGGRETQYF.